This T cell receptor beta chain comes out of a study of blood T cell repertoires in COVID-19. Study-wide background: The origin of the acute and convalescent COVID-19 samples was the United States, Italy and Spain.

Trimming removed 3 bases from V and 3 bases from J; junction bases left unmatched: 4. The CDR3 has 16 residues. Germline V lookup: CDR1 SGHVS, CDR2 FQNEAQ. TCRdb's table, derived via immunoSEQ multiplex PCR, lists solely in-frame clones and lacks some. The repertoire has tens of thousands of clones, over 75% of them found once; the top ten carry around 10%. The sequence derives from a man aged 45-65 years with acute or convalescent COVID-19. The sample was peripheral blood. The chain couples TRBV7-8 to TRBJ2-1; 11 nucleotides align to TRBD1. The CDR3: CASSFRTGGYYNEQFF. The CDR3, as DNA: TGTGCCAGCAGCTTCCGGACAGGGGGCTACTACAATGAGCAGTTCTTC.